This T cell receptor beta chain was sequenced in a study of human T cells and chemical hapten exposure. Study overall: Donors were sensitized with 2% DPC on the upper inner arm.

The CDR3 sequence is 16 residues long. In germline, CDR1 is SGDLS, CDR2 YYNGEE. The V segment lost 0 bases and the J segment 3 bases; nucleotides outside the gene matches: 6. One entry per CDR3 protein, called by TCRdb with MiXCR from the RACE reads. The sample includes roughly 380,000 distinct CDR3 sequences, 5.1% seen only once; the top ten take about 2.5%. The time point was: pre-sensitization, week 0. Treatment given: therapeutic diphenylcyclopropenone sensitization with weekly scalp DPC. Investigators collected blood before applying each patch test. This clonotype appeared many times. The TCR was taken from a woman between 50 and 59 years old with alopecia areata. Some clones in this sample may be carry-over from other donors' samples. The chain joins TRBV9 to TRBJ1-3, with 7 bases matching TRBD1. Here the sequenced sample was whole blood, taken in connection with sensitization to the hapten diphenylcyclopropenone (DPC). The DNA of the CDR3 is TGTGCCAGCAGCGTAGAGGGGGCAGGGGTTGGAAACACCATATATTTT. This translates into CASSVEGAGVGNTIYF.